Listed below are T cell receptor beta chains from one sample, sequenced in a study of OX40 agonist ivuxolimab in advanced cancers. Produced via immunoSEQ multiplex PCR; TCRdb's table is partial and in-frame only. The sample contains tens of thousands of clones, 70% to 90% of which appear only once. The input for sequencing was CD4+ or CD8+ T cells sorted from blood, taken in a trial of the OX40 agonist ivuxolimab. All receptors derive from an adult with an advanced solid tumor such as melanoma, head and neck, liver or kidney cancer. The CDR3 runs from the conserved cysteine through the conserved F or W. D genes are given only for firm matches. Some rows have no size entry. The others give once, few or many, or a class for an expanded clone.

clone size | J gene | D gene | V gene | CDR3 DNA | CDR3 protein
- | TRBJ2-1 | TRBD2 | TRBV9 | TGTGCCAGCAGCGCAAGCGGGAGCTTTTACAATGAGCAGTTCTTC | CASSASGSFYNEQFF
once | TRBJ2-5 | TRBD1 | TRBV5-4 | TGTGCCAGCAGCTTCCCGGGACAGCTCGAGGAGACCCAGTACTTC | CASSFPGQLEETQYF
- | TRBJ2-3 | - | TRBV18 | TGTGCCAGCTCACCGGAATCTAGTTTAACGCAGTATTTT | CASSPESSLTQYF
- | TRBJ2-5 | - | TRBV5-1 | TGCGCCAGCAGCTTCCAGGGATTTGGCCAAGAGACCCAGTACTTC | CASSFQGFGQETQYF
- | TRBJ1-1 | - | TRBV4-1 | TGCGCCAGCAGCCAAGACCTCCGTGCGTCGGTGAGAACTGAAGCTTTCTTT | CASSQDLRASVRTEAFF
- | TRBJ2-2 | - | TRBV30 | TGTGCCTGGAGTATGGGACAAAGGTGGACCGGGGAGCTGTTTTTT | CAWSMGQRWTGELFF
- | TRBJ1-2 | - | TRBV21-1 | TGTGCCAGCACGGAGGGGGTTATGGGCTACACCTTC | CASTEGVMGYTF
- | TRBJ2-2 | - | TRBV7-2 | TGTGCCAGCAGGTTAAACAGGAACACCGGGGAGCTGTTTTTT | CASRLNRNTGELFF
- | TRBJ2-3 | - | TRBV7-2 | TGTGCCAGCAGCTTAGAAGGGCAGACTAGCACAGATACGCAGTATTTT | CASSLEGQTSTDTQYF
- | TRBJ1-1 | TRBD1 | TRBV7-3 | TGTGCCAGCTCCAGGGGGAGGAACACTGAAGCTTTCTTT | CASSRGRNTEAFF
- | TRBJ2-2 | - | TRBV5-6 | TGTGCCAGCAGCCTATCGGCGTACACCGGGGAGCTGTTTTTT | CASSLSAYTGELFF
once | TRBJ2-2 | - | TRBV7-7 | TGTGCCAGCAGCGACCGGCCAACCGGGGAGCTGTTTTTT | CASSDRPTGELFF
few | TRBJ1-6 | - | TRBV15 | - | CATSRVGAGNVHF
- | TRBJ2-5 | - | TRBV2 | TGTGCCAGCAGTGAAGGGCTAGCCGTGGAGACCCAGTACTTC | CASSEGLAVETQYF
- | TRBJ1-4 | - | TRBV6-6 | TGTGCCAGCAGTTACCATATCCCAACTAATGAAAAACTGTTTTTT | CASSYHIPTNEKLFF
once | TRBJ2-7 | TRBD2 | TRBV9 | TGTGCCAGCAGCGTAGCAACTAGCGGGAGGGAGGAGCAGTACTTC | CASSVATSGREEQYF
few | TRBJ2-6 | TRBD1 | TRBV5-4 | TGTGCCAGCAGCTTGGGGGCCGGGACAGGGTTCGACGGGGCCAACGTCCTGACTTTC | CASSLGAGTGFDGANVLTF
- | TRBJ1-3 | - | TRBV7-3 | TGTGCCAGCAGCCTAAGCTCTGGAAACACCATATATTTT | CASSLSSGNTIYF
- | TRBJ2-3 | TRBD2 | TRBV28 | TGTGCCAGCAGTCCGGGTGGGGGAGGGCGAGATACGCAGTATTTT | CASSPGGGGRDTQYF
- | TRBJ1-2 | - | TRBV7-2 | TGTGCCAGCAGTCCGGACTGGGGAGTATTGGTATATGGCTACACCTTC | CASSPDWGVLVYGYTF
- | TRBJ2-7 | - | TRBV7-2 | TGTGCCAGCAGCTTCTTCGGTGCCTCCTACGAGCAGTACTTC | CASSFFGASYEQYF
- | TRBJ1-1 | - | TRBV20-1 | TGCAGTGCCTCGACTGTGACTGAAGCTTTCTTT | CSASTVTEAFF
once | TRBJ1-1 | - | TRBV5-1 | TGCGCCAGCAGCTTGTATGGGGAGAACACTGAAGCTTTCTTT | CASSLYGENTEAFF
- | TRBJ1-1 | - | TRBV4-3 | TGCGCCAGCAGCCAAGACAGGATGGCGCCCATTTTAGCTTTCTTT | CASSQDRMAPILAFF
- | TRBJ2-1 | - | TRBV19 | TGTGCCAGTATTGGGGGGAGCTCCTACAATGAGCAGTTCTTC | CASIGGSSYNEQFF
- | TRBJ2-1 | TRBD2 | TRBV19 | TGTGCCAGTAGTATCCACGCGGGAGGGCCAGGCGATGAGCAGTTCTTC | CASSIHAGGPGDEQFF
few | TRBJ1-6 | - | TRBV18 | TGTGCCAGCTCACCCGGACCCTTACCATCCCTCCACTTT | CASSPGPLPSLHF
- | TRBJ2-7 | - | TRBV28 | TGTGCCAGCAGTCCTCCGACGAACGAGCAGTACTTC | CASSPPTNEQYF
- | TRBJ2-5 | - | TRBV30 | TGTGCCTGGACCCGACCGGTCGAAGAGACCCAGTACTTC | CAWTRPVEETQYF
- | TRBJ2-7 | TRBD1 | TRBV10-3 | TGTGCCATCAGCCCGGGACAGGGGGCCGGCGAGCAGTACTTC | CAISPGQGAGEQYF
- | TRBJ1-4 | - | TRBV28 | TGTGCCACCGACCGTCCCGGTGAGGCTAATGAAAAACTGTTTTTT | CATDRPGEANEKLFF
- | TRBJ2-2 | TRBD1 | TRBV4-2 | TGTGCCAGCAGCCAAGGGGGACAGAGAAACACCGGGGAGCTGTTTTTT | CASSQGGQRNTGELFF
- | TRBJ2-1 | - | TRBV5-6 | TGTGCCAGCAGCTCGCCGGCGGACTCCTACAATGAGCAGTTCTTC | CASSSPADSYNEQFF
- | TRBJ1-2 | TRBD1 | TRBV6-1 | TGTGCCAGCAGTGAAACCCACTTTGACAGGGCCTATGGCTACACCTTC | CASSETHFDRAYGYTF
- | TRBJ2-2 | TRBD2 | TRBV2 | TGTGCCGGCCAGGGACTAGCGGGAGGGGCCGGGGAGCTGTTTTTT | CAGQGLAGGAGELFF
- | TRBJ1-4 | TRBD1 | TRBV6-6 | TGTGCCAGCAGTCCAGGGGGATACGGGGAAAAACTGTTTTTT | CASSPGGYGEKLFF
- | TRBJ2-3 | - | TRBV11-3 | TGTGCCAGCAGCCCGAATCGGTATACGCAGTATTTT | CASSPNRYTQYF
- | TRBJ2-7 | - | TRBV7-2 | TGTGCCAGCAGCTTAGATATTCTTGGGGGCTCCTACGAGCAGTACTTC | CASSLDILGGSYEQYF
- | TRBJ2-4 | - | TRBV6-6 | TGTGCCAGCAGCATTTTGGGGGGAATCCCCAAAAACATTCAGTACTTC | CASSILGGIPKNIQYF
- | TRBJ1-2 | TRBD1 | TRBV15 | TGTGCCACCAGCACCCGCCGGGACAGCCCTTCGGGCTACACCTTC | CATSTRRDSPSGYTF
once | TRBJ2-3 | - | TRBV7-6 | TGTGCCAGCAGCTTAGTTCACGCAGATACGCAGTATTTT | CASSLVHADTQYF
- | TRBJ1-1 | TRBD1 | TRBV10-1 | TGCGCCAGCAGACAGGGGTCGAACACTGAAGCTTTCTTT | CASRQGSNTEAFF